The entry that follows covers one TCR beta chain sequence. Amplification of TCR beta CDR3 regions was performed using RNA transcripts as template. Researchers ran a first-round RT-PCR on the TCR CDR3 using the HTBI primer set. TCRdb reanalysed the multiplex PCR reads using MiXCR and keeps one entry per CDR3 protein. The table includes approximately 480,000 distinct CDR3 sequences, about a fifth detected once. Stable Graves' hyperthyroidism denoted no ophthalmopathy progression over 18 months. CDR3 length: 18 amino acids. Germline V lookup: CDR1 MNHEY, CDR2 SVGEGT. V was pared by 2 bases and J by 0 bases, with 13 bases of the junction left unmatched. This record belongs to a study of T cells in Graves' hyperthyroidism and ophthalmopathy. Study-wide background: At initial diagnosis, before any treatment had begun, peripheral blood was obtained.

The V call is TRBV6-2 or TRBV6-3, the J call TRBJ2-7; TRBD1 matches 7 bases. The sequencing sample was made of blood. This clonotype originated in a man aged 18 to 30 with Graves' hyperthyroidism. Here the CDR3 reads CASSYPKEGASYSYEQYF. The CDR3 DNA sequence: TGTGCCAGCAGTTACCCGAAAGAGGGGGCGTCCTACTCCTACGAGCAGTACTTC.